The clone carrying this T cell receptor beta chain was detected only once. Its cognate antigen is unknown. The germline V and J ends were trimmed by 0 bases and 2 bases, with 9 bases remaining between them. The germline V gene has CDR1 SGHRS and CDR2 YFSETQ. The CDR3 extends over 15 amino acids. Measured with immunoSEQ multiplex PCR; TCRdb has only the in-frame clones, and not every one. The data contain 2 million to 2.5 million clones, under 95% of them singletons. This record comes from a study of shared clonotypes between healthy human individuals. Study-level findings and limits: Among the subsets, naive ones generally showed larger estimated richness than memory ones.

The sequenced sample consisted of naive CD4+ T cells from PBMCs. As for subset: CD45RA+ positively selected. The TCR originated in a man aged 18 to 30 in good health. Some clones in this sample may be carry-over from other donors' samples. The chain links TRBV5-1 to TRBJ2-1; a weak D match, TRBD2 (5 bases). DNA of the CDR3: TGCGCCAGCAGCTTGGCCACGGGGACCTACAATGAGCAGTTCTTC. Its translation is CASSLATGTYNEQFF.